Sequencing of this T cell receptor beta chain was carried out in a study of blood T cell repertoires in COVID-19. Whole-study context: The United States, Italy and Spain were the sources of the acute and convalescent COVID-19 samples. Sources were T cells, B-cell-depleted T cells, or PBMCs; the material itself was cDNA or gDNA.

Donors were grouped by their self-reported clinical history. Original analysis: It was from reference gene primer amplification that nucleated cell counts were estimated. The method was immunoSEQ multiplex PCR; TCRdb's version includes in-frame clones alone and lacks a portion of them. The V and J calls and clone size are taken from that table; D and trimming were inferred from the DNA. The sample shows fewer than 300,000 clones, roughly 93% of them seen only once. The V and J ends lost 6 bases and 7 bases, in that order; junction bases with no gene match: 14. The CDR3 has 17 residues. Germline CDR1 is SGHAT and CDR2 is FQNNGV.

The sample consisted of PBMCs or T cells enriched from blood (not recorded which). The sequence was collected from a woman between 40 and 50 years old with acute COVID-19. The chain employs TRBV11-2 and TRBJ2-7, with 14 bases matching TRBD2. CDR3 sequence (DNA): TGTGCCAGCAGATCAACCAGAGCCGGGACTAGCGGGGGAGAGCAGTACTTC. Protein sequence: CASRSTRAGTSGGEQYF.